One sample yielded the 7 T cell receptor beta chains listed below, sequenced in a study of blood T cells in healthy people across ages. Next came a second PCR, run for about 7 to 12 cycles, which used a sample-barcoded 5' primer along with a J-beta primer mix. TCRdb itself ran the 5' RACE reads through MiXCR, one entry per CDR3 protein. The sample has some 800,000 distinct CDR3 sequences, under 45% seen once. Sequenced: blood. These receptors were obtained from a man in his 60s in good health.

This chain connects TRBV5-4 to TRBJ2-7; TRBD1 aligns across 8 bases. There are 14 residues in the CDR3. V shed 4 bases and J 3 bases; nucleotides not matched to a gene: 6. Germline V lookup: CDR1 SGHNT, CDR2 YYREEE (reference sequence). The CDR3 sequence is CASSRTGPIYEQYF. DNA for the CDR3: TGTGCCAGCAGCCGGACAGGGCCCATCTACGAGCAGTACTTC.

The chain has TRBV7-2 and TRBJ2-3; 7 bases are a match to TRBD1. This CDR3 has 16 residues. The V segment lost 9 bases and the J segment 0 bases; nucleotides outside the gene matches: 12. Per the germline V gene, CDR1 is SGHTA and CDR2 is FQGNSA. CDR3 region: CARSPYGTASTDTQYF. Written as DNA, the CDR3 is TGTGCCAGAAGCCCTTACGGGACAGCTAGCACAGATACGCAGTATTTT.

The V gene is TRBV7-8, the J gene TRBJ2-5, with D uncertain. V was pared by 5 bases and J by 5 bases, with 15 bases between. Germline CDR1 reads SGHVS; CDR2 reads FQNEAQ. The CDR3 totals 14 residues. The CDR3 sequence: CASSVRSGLETQYF. In nucleotides, the CDR3 is TGTGCCAGCAGCGTTCGGTCCGGGTTGGAGACCCAGTACTTC.

This clonotype was observed a handful of times. This chain links TRBV9 with TRBJ2-7; D is ambiguous. The V and J ends lost 4 bases and 0 bases respectively, with 17 bases between them. Germline V lookup: CDR1 SGDLS, CDR2 YYNGEE. There are 16 residues in the CDR3. CDR3 loop: CASSPEGAVFSYEQYF. Here the CDR3 DNA reads TGTGCCAGCAGCCCAGAAGGAGCAGTTTTCTCCTACGAGCAGTACTTC.

This clonotype was recorded a few times. The rearrangement links TRBV6-2 or TRBV6-3 to TRBJ2-7, with 8 bases fitting TRBD2. Germline V lookup: CDR1 MNHEY, CDR2 SVGEGT. V dropped 7 bases and J dropped 0; count of bases not matched to a gene: 5. The CDR3 sequence is 14 residues long. The CDR3 protein is CASTLAGTSYEQYF. DNA for the CDR3: TGTGCCAGCACCTTAGCGGGAACCTCCTACGAGCAGTACTTC.

The chain is built from TRBV6-6 and TRBJ1-2; tentatively, D is TRBD1 (6 bases). V gave up 5 bases and J gave up 4 bases, with 11 bases separating them. Germline V lookup: CDR1 MNHNY, CDR2 SVGAGI (reference sequence). The CDR3 covers 13 residues. The CDR3 nucleotides read TGTGCCAGCAGTGCAGGGGCGGCCTATGGCTACACCTTC. Residues: CASSAGAAYGYTF.

In its sample, this clonotype was seen a few times. The gene calls are TRBV15 and TRBJ2-3; D may match TRBD1 or TRBD2 (5 bases each). The CDR3 extends over 15 amino acids. CDR1 and CDR2 (germline): LNHNV, YYDKDF (reference sequence). V was trimmed by 3 bases and J by 2 bases, leaving 12 bases between them. The CDR3 loop reads CATSSGRGDTDTQYF. The CDR3 DNA sequence: TGTGCCACCAGCAGTGGGCGAGGGGACACAGATACGCAGTATTTT.